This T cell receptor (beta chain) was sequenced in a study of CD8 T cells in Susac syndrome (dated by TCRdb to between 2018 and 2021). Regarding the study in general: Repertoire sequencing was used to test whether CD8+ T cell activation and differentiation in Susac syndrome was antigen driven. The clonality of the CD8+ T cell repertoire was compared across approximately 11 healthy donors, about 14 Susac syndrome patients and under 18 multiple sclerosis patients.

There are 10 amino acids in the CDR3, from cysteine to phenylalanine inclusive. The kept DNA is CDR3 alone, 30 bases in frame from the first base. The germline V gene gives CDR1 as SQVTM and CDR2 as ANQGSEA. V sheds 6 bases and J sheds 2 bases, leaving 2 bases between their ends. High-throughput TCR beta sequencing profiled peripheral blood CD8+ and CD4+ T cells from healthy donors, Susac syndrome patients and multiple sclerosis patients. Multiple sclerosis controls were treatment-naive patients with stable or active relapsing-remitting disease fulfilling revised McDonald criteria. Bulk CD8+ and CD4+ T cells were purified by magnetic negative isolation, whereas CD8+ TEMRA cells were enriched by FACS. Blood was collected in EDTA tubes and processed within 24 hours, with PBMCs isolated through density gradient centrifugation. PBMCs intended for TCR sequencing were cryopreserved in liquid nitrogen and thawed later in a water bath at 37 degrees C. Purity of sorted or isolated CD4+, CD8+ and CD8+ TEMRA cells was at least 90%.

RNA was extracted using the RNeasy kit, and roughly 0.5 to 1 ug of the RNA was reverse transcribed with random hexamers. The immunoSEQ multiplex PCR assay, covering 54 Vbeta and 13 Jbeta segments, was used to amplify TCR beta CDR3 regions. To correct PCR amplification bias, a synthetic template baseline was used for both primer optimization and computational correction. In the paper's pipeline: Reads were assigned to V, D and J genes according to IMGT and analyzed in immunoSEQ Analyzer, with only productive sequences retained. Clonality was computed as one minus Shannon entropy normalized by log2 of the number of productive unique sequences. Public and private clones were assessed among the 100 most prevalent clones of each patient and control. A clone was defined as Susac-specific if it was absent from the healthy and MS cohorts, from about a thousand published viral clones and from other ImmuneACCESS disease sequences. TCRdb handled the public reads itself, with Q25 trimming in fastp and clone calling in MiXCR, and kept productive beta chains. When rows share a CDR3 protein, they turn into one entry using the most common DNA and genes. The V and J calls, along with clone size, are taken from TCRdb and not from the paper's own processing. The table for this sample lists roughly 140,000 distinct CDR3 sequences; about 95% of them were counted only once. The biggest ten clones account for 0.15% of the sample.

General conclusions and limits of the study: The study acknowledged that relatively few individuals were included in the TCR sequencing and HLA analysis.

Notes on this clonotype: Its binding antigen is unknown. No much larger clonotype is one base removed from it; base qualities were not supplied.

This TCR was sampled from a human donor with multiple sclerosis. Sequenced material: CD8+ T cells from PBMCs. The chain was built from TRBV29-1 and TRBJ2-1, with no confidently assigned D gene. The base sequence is TGCAGCGTGGCCTACAATGAGCAGTTCTTC. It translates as CSVAYNEQFF.